The T cell receptor beta chain under discussion was sequenced for a study of CD8+ T cells in alopecia areata. Whole-study context: In an open-label trial, patients got 5 to 10 mg tofacitinib twice daily. General study results and limits: Mice gave a clearer picture of TCR sharing than patients did, possibly for HLA-related reasons. Alopecia totalis/universalis scalp especially showed more expanded CD8+ clones than normal scalp.

After removal of 8 bases from V and 3 bases from J, the junction contained 11 bases not matched to a gene. CDR3 length equals 15 residues. Germline V CDR1 and CDR2: MNHNS, SASEGT. Extracted RNA was reverse transcribed, and the resulting cDNA served as sequencing template. Assay used: immunoSEQ multiplex PCR; TCRdb lists only in-frame clones, some missing. This table holds 150,000 to 200,000 clones, roughly 70% found once. Treatment reported: oral pan-JAK inhibitor, 5-10 mg twice daily. Concerning this clone: What it recognizes is unknown.

Here the sequenced sample was CD4+ T cells sorted from blood, taken around week 50, from a patient treated with tofacitinib. The chain joins TRBV6-1 to TRBJ2-7; the match to TRBD1 covers 9 bases. This clonotype was sampled from a human donor with alopecia areata. CDR3 in amino acids: CASERGQGTFYEQYF. The CDR3 nucleotides read TGTGCCAGCGAACGAGGACAGGGGACTTTCTACGAGCAGTACTTC.